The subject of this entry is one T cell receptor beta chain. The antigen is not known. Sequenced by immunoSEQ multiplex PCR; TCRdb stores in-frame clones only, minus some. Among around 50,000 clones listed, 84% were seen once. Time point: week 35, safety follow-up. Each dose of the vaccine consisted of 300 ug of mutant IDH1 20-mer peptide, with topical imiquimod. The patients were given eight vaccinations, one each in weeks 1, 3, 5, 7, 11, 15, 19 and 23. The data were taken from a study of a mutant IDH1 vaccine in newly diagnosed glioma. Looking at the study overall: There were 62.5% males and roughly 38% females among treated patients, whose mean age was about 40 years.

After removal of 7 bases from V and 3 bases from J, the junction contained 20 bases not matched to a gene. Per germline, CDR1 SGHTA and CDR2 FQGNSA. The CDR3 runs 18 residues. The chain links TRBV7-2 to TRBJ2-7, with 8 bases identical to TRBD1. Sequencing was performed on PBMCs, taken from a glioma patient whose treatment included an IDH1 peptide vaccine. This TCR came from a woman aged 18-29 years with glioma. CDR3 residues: CASNRGQGGPSFRYEQYF. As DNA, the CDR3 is TGTGCCAGCAACCGCGGACAGGGTGGCCCTTCGTTTCGCTACGAGCAGTACTTC.